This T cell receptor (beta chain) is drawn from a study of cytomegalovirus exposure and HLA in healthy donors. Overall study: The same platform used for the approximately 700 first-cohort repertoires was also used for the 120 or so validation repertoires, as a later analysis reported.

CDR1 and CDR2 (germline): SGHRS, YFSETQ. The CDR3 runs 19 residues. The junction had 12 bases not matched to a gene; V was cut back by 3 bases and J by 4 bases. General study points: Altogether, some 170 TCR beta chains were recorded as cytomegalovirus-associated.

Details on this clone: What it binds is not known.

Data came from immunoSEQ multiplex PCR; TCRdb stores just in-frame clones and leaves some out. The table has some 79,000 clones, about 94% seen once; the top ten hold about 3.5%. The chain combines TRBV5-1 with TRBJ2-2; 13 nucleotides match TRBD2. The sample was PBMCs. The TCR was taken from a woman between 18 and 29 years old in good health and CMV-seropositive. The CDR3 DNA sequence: TGCGCCAGCAGCTCCTGGACTAGCGGGAGACAGGGCAGCACCGGGGAGCTGTTTTTT. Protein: CASSSWTSGRQGSTGELFF.